One and the same sample provided the 14 T cell receptor beta chains below, sequenced in a study of OX40 agonist ivuxolimab in advanced cancers. TCRdb keeps only in-frame clones here, not all; method: immunoSEQ multiplex PCR. Of 55,000 to 70,000 clones detected, more than 85% appear once; the ten largest clones hold about 1.2%. Sequencing was performed on CD4+ or CD8+ T cells sorted from blood, taken in a trial of the OX40 agonist ivuxolimab. These receptors all stem from an adult with an advanced solid tumor such as melanoma, head and neck, liver or kidney cancer.

This clone turned up a few times. The chain combines TRBV29-1 with TRBJ1-4; D is ambiguous. Trimming took off 4 bases at V and 7 bases at J, with 10 bases between the two ends. CDR1 and CDR2 (germline): SQVTM, ANQGSEA. This CDR3 is 12 amino acids long. Here the CDR3 DNA reads TGCAGCGTTGCCATAGGAGGTGAAAAACTGTTTTTT. It codes for CSVAIGGEKLFF. Based on the CDR3 plus reference TRBV29-1 and TRBJ1-4, the full variable domain is SAVISQKPSRDICQRGTSLTIQCQVDSQVTMMFWYRQQPGQSLTLIATANQGSEATYESGFVIDKFPISRPNLTFSTLTVSNMSPEDSSIYLCSVAIGGEKLFFGSGTQLSVL.

This clone was counted a single time. V is TRBV7-9 and J is TRBJ1-4, with TRBD1 matching 8 bases. CDR1 SEHNR and CDR2 FQNEAQ come from the germline V gene (reference sequence). V was pared by 1 base and J by 4 bases, with 8 bases of the junction left unmatched. This CDR3 is built from 17 residues. The CDR3 region is CASSLGAGGAINEKLFF. The CDR3 nucleotides are TGTGCCAGCAGCTTAGGGGCAGGGGGCGCTATTAATGAAAAACTGTTTTTT.

This clone was counted a few times. This chain uses TRBV2 with TRBJ1-2; D unclear. The CDR3 has 12 residues. The ends were cut back, 5 bases at V and 4 bases at J, with 8 bases in the middle. CDR1 and CDR2 (germline): SNHLY, FYNNEI. CDR3 sequence: CASSSTGYGYTF. Here the CDR3 DNA reads TGTGCCAGCAGTTCGACGGGCTATGGCTACACCTTC.

This chain links TRBV4-1 with TRBJ1-1; 7 nucleotides line up with TRBD1. CDR1 is MGHRA, CDR2 YSYEKL, per germline. The CDR3 consists of 17 residues. The J segment lost 1 base and the V segment lost 0 bases, leaving 8 bases of the junction unmatched. For the CDR3, the DNA is TGCGCCAGCAGCCAAGATAGGACAAGGGGGCCGAACACTGAAGCTTTCTTT. Protein product: CASSQDRTRGPNTEAFF.

This clone showed up just a few times. The chain recombines TRBV10-1 with TRBJ1-6; possible D gene TRBD1, 6 bases. This CDR3 comprises 13 residues. The germline gives CDR1 WNHNN, CDR2 SYGVQD (reference sequence). Trimming took 6 bases from V and 8 from J, leaving 11 bases between them. The CDR3 spells CASSPNRDSPLHF. The CDR3 nucleotides read TGCGCCAGCAGCCCGAACAGGGATTCACCCCTCCACTTT.

The CDR3 nucleotides are TGTGCCAGTAGTAGGGGAGGAGGGTACGATCAGCCCCAGCATTTT. Encoded protein: CASSRGGGYDQPQHF. This chain joins TRBV19 and TRBJ1-5; D gene ambiguous. V gave up 4 bases and J gave up 5 bases, with 15 bases separating them. Germline CDR1 LNHDA, CDR2 SQIVND (reference sequence). This CDR3 has 15 residues. Looking up the rest from reference TRBV19 and TRBJ1-5 gives the full variable domain: DGGITQSPKYLFRKEGQNVTLSCEQNLNHDAMYWYRQDPGQGLRLIYYSQIVNDFQKGDIAEGYSVSREKKESFPLTVTSAQKNPTAFYLCASSRGGGYDQPQHFGDGTRLSIL.

The V and J genes are TRBV6-5 and TRBJ1-6; maybe TRBD1 (5 bases). CDR3 length equals 13 residues. CDR1 and CDR2 from the germline V gene are MNHEY and SVGAGI. V was clipped by 8 bases and J by 6 bases, with 11 bases between them. The CDR3 DNA sequence: TGTGCCAGCCGTAGTCAGGGTAATTCACCCCTCCACTTT. Translating gives CASRSQGNSPLHF.

The rearrangement uses TRBV18 and TRBJ1-4, with D possibly matching TRBD1 (5 bases). This CDR3 region has 14 residues. Germline CDR1 is KGHSH and CDR2 is LQKENI. V was trimmed by 2 bases and J by 5 bases, leaving 9 bases between them. This CDR3 reads CASSPRKGNEKLFF. The CDR3 DNA follows: TGTGCCAGCTCACCAAGAAAGGGGAATGAAAAACTGTTTTTT.

This clone was seen once. The chain combines TRBV2 with TRBJ2-1; 13 bases align to TRBD2. There are 17 residues in the CDR3. Losses at the gene ends were 7 bases for V and 6 bases for J; bases not matched to a gene: 12. Germline CDR1 reads SNHLY; CDR2 reads FYNNEI. The CDR3 bases are TGTGCCAGCATCAGGGAAGGCGGACTAGCGGGGGTCAATGAGCAGTTCTTC. This gives the protein CASIREGGLAGVNEQFF. The full variable domain, rest sourced from reference TRBV2 and TRBJ2-1, is EPEVTQTPSHQVTQMGQEVILRCVPISNHLYFYWYRQILGQKVEFLVSFYNNEISEKSEIFDDQFSVERPDGSNFTLKIRSTKLEDSAMYFCASIREGGLAGVNEQFFGPGTRLTVL.

This rearrangement joins TRBV10-1 to TRBJ1-1; unclear D gene. Germline CDR1 is WNHNN and CDR2 is SYGVQD (reference sequence). V dropped 4 bases and J dropped 0 bases, with 6 bases sitting between them. The CDR3 extends over 13 amino acids. In DNA form, the CDR3 reads TGCGCCAGCAGTGGCCAGATGAACACTGAAGCTTTCTTT. Translating gives CASSGQMNTEAFF.

This rearrangement joins TRBV11-3 to TRBJ2-1, with no clear D. The V gene lost 0 bases and the J gene lost 4 bases, with 4 bases spanning the gap. This CDR3 contains 13 residues. Germline V gene lookup returns CDR1 SGHNT and CDR2 YENEEA. CDR3 in DNA: TGTGCCAGCAGCTTAGACAGGTACAATGAGCAGTTCTTC. This gives the protein CASSLDRYNEQFF.

In nucleotides, the CDR3 is TGTGCCAGCAGGGGGGACAGGACCTATGGCTACACCTTC. It encodes CASRGDRTYGYTF. The chain couples TRBV2 to TRBJ1-2; TRBD1 matches at 8 bases. Germline trimming cut 6 bases from V and 4 bases from J; bases unmatched to any gene: 4. Germline lookup yields CDR1 SNHLY and CDR2 FYNNEI. This CDR3 has 13 amino acids.

The chain employs TRBV10-3 and TRBJ1-6; perhaps TRBD1 as D (5 bases). CDR1 ENHRY and CDR2 SYGVKD come from the germline V gene. This CDR3 has 13 amino acids. CDR3 DNA: TGTGCAACCAGCCCGGGGGAGGAATCACCCCTCCACTTT. It is translated as CATSPGEESPLHF.

This clone was recorded at least ten times. The chain recombines TRBV30 with TRBJ2-1; D perhaps matches TRBD1 (6 bases). Germline CDR1 and CDR2: GTSNPN and SVGIG (reference sequence). Trimming took 4 bases from V and 7 from J, leaving 17 bases between them. The CDR3 has 14 residues. CDR3 amino acids: CAWINRATGNEQFF. The CDR3, as DNA: TGTGCCTGGATAAACAGGGCTACCGGGAATGAGCAGTTCTTC.